This entry describes one T cell receptor (beta chain). Its specificity is unknown. The entry originates in a study of T cells in tumors after PD-1 blockade. At the level of the study: Excluded were patients with checkpoint blockade, immunosuppressants, or radiotherapy or other anti-cancer therapy within 4 weeks. Each patient got pembrolizumab 200 mg every 3 weeks or cemiplimab 350 mg every 2 weeks. Daily vismodegib 150 mg continued in a subset of anti-PD-1-treated patients. Broader study findings: Approximately 41% of tumor TCR clonotypes were also found in blood.

Trimming shortened V by 4 bases and J by 1 base, and 8 bases separated the two germline ends. In germline, CDR1 is SGHRS, CDR2 YFSETQ. CDR3 length: 14 residues. The data were produced by immunoSEQ multiplex PCR, yet TCRdb's version contains in-frame clones alone and is incomplete. This table has about 59,000 clones, around four fifths appearing once. This chain connects TRBV5-1 to TRBJ1-4; D unresolved. The sequence was collected from a human donor with basal cell carcinoma. Source: PBMCs, taken before anti-PD-1 treatment. CDR3 amino acids: CASSGDGTNEKLFF. CDR3 bases: TGCGCCAGCAGCGGGGATGGAACTAATGAAAAACTGTTTTTT.